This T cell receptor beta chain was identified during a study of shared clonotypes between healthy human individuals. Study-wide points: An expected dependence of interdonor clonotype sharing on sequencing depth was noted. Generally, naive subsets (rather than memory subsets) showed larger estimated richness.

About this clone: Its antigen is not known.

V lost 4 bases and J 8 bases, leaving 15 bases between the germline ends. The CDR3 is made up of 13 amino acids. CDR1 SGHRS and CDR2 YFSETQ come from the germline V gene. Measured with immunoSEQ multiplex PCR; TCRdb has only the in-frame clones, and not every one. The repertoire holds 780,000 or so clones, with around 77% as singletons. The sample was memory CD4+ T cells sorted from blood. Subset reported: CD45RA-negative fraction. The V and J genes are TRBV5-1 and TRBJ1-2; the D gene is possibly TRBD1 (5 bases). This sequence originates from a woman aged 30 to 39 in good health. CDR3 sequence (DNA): TGCGCCAGCAGCGACCAAACAGGAAGCGGCTACACCTTC. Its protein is CASSDQTGSGYTF.